This TCR beta chain emerged from a study of identifying expanded T cells in peripheral blood. Findings of the study overall: Across healthy donors, higher total template counts meant significantly greater roughly 2-week count variance.

TCRdb keeps only in-frame clones here, not all; method: immunoSEQ multiplex PCR. The table lists 95,000 to 100,000 clones, around 88% of them singletons, with about 15% in the top ten. This clone showed up just a few times. The target antigen is unknown. Healthy donors had no documented immune events, such as infections, while sampled. The CDR3 totals 12 residues. V lost 9 bases and J lost 6, with 12 bases in between. In germline, CDR1 is LNHDA, CDR2 SQIVND (reference sequence). This TCR derives from a person aged 18 to 75 in good health. The chain employs TRBV19 and TRBJ1-5; D is unclear. Sequencing was performed on blood. Here the CDR3 reads CASADGSQPQHF. The CDR3 nucleotides read TGTGCCAGCGCGGACGGGAGTCAGCCCCAGCATTTT.